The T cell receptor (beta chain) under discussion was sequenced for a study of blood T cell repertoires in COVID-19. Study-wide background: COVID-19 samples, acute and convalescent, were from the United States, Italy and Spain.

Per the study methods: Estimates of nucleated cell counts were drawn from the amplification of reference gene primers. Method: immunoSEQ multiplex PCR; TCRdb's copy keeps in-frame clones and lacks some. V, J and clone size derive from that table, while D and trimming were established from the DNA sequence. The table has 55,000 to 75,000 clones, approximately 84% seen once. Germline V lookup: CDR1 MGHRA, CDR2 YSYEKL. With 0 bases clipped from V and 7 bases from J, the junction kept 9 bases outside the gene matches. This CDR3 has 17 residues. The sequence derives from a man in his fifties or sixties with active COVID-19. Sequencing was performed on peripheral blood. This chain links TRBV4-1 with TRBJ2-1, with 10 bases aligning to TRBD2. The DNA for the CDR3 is TGCGCCAGCAGCCAAGATACGAGCGGGGGGGCCTCAAATGAGCAGTTCTTC. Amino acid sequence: CASSQDTSGGASNEQFF.